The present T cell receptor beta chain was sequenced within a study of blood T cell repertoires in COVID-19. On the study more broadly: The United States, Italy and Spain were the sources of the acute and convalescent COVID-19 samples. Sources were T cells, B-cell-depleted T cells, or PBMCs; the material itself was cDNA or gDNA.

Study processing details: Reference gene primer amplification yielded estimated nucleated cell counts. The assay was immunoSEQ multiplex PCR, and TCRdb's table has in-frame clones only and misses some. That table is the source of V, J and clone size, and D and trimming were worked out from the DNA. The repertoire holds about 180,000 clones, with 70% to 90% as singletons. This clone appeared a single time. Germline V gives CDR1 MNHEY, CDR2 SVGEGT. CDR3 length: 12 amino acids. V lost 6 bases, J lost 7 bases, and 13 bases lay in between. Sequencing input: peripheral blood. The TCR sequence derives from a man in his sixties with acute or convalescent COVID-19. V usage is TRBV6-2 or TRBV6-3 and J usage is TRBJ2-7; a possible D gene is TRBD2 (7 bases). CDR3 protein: CASSSEGGEQYF. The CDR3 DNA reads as TGTGCCAGCAGCTCAGAGGGGGGGGAGCAGTACTTC.